The T cell receptor beta chain described here comes from a study of beta chain features in type 1 diabetes. Notes on the study in general: Within patients, naive, central memory and Treg TCRB repertoires seemed more similar than within healthy donors. Among patients with Type 1 diabetes, TCRB CDR3s were moderately but significantly shorter in every one of the four CD4+ subsets. Whether HLA type influences TCRB rearrangement remained unresolved here.

The whole isolated RNA underwent reverse transcription, so sequencing captured expressed TCRB transcripts. Profiled with immunoSEQ multiplex PCR; TCRdb holds only in-frame clones, not every one. The data hold approximately 250,000 clones, with roughly 25% observed a single time. In regard to this clone: Antigen unknown.

Trimming pared 2 bases from V and 6 bases from J, leaving 6 bases between. Germline V gene data show CDR1 as SGHAT and CDR2 as FQDESV (reference sequence). This CDR3 region has 12 residues. The single heparinised draw taken from each donor contained roughly 100 mL of blood on average. Sorting that relied on CD45RO/CCR7/CD25/CD127/CD95/CD27 yielded CD4+ naive, central memory, regulatory and stem cell-like memory cells. Sequencing was performed on naive CD4+ T cells from blood. This clonotype was obtained from a woman aged 30 to 39 with type 1 diabetes. V usage is TRBV11-1 and J usage is TRBJ2-3, with D hard to call. The CDR3 bases are TGTGCCAGCAGCTTAAACTTGGATACGCAGTATTTT. Translating gives CASSLNLDTQYF.